The 18 T cell receptor beta chains in this list originate from one sample, sequenced in a study of cytomegalovirus exposure and HLA in healthy donors. PCR amplification relied on 60 Vbeta primers (plus 13 Jbeta primers). Only in-frame clones appear in the TCRdb table, and some are missing; sequencing was by immunoSEQ multiplex PCR. The sample includes 150,000 to 160,000 clones, about 80% of them seen just once. Material: PBMCs. Every receptor here comes from a woman aged 50 to 60 in good health and CMV-seropositive.

The CDR3 region is CASTPGGNQPQHF. CDR3 nucleotides: TGTGCCAGCACTCCGGGGGGCAATCAGCCCCAGCATTTT. The genes are TRBV28 and TRBJ1-5, with D perhaps TRBD1 (5 bases). The CDR3 spans 13 residues. V lost 7 bases and J lost 2, with 9 bases in between. Germline CDR1 and CDR2: MDHEN and SYDVKM.

There are a few counts of this clone. The rearrangement joins TRBV19 to TRBJ1-1; 8 positions match TRBD1. The CDR3 has 15 amino acids. V shed 5 bases, J shed 4 bases, and the junction held 9 bases outside the gene matches. Germline V gives CDR1 LNHDA, CDR2 SQIVND (reference sequence). The CDR3 loop is CASSPQTGVGTEAFF. The CDR3 nucleotides read TGTGCCAGTAGTCCCCAGACAGGGGTGGGCACTGAAGCTTTCTTT.

The chain carries TRBV13 and TRBJ1-2, with TRBD1 identical over 7 bases. The CDR3 length is 15 residues. Germline-derived CDR1 and CDR2 are PRHDT and FYEKMQ (reference sequence). Trimming cost V 5 bases and J 3 bases; bases outside gene matches: 9. Written as DNA, the CDR3 is TGTGCCAGCAGCCCTCTCCAGGGGACAGACTATGGCTACACCTTC. Translating gives CASSPLQGTDYGYTF.

This clone was observed a single time. The V and J genes are TRBV9 and TRBJ2-1; possible D gene TRBD2, 6 bases. CDR1 is SGDLS, CDR2 YYNGEE, per germline. CDR3 length: 15 residues. V was cut by 4 bases and J by 3 bases, with 14 bases left in between. CDR3 region: CASSNPRGIYNEQFF. The CDR3 coding sequence is TGTGCCAGCAGCAACCCCCGGGGGATCTACAATGAGCAGTTCTTC.

The chain carries TRBV7-6 and TRBJ2-7; maybe TRBD2 (5 bases). V gave up 2 bases and J gave up 6 bases, with 8 bases separating them. This CDR3 comprises 12 residues. Germline lookup yields CDR1 SGHVS and CDR2 FNYEAQ. DNA for the CDR3: TGTGCCAGCAGCTTATTTGAGGGCGAGCAGTACTTC. Translating it yields CASSLFEGEQYF.

This clone was observed once. This chain uses TRBV5-6 with TRBJ2-5; 7 bases line up with TRBD1. The J call may be mistaken, given a closer DNA end match to TRBJ2-7. The CDR3 runs 14 residues. Looked up from germline, CDR1 is SGHDT and CDR2 is YYEEEE. The CDR3, as DNA: TGTGCCAGCAGCTTTATGGACAGGCCCTACGAGCAGTACTTC. Encoded protein: CASSFMDRPYEQYF.

The rearrangement uses TRBV7-2 and TRBJ2-7; TRBD1 matches at 7 bases. V gave up 5 bases and J gave up 6 bases; unmatched junction bases: 10. Germline V gene lookup returns CDR1 SGHTA and CDR2 FQGNSA. The CDR3 sequence is 14 residues long. The CDR3 protein is CASSLRQGMSEQYF. Written as DNA, the CDR3 is TGTGCCAGCAGCCTGAGACAGGGAATGTCCGAGCAGTACTTC.

This chain uses TRBV2 with TRBJ2-7; a possible D gene is TRBD1 (5 bases). This CDR3 spans 14 amino acids. CDR1 is SNHLY and CDR2 is FYNNEI in the germline V gene. V gave up 4 bases and J gave up 0 bases, with 10 bases separating them. CDR3 bases: TGTGCCAGCAGTGGGTTAAGGGGCTCCTACGAGCAGTACTTC. This gives the protein CASSGLRGSYEQYF.

The chain combines TRBV6-5 with TRBJ1-6; 8 bases fit TRBD1. J lost 11 bases, V lost 0 bases, and 6 bases had no gene match. The CDR3 contains 15 residues. CDR1 and CDR2 (germline): MNHEY, SVGAGI. In DNA form, the CDR3 reads TGTGCCAGCAGTTACTCTGGACAGGGAATCGCACCCCTCCACTTT. This sequence encodes CASSYSGQGIAPLHF.

The CDR3 DNA reads TGTGCCAGCAGGGGACAGGGGAATGGAAACACCATATATTTT. This encodes CASRGQGNGNTIYF. The genes are TRBV11-2 and TRBJ1-3, with 10 positions matching TRBD1. Germline lookup yields CDR1 SGHAT and CDR2 FQNNGV. V was clipped by 6 bases and J by 3 bases; unmatched bases: 2. The CDR3 is made up of 14 amino acids. The full variable domain, completed using reference TRBV11-2 and TRBJ1-3, is EAGVAQSPRYKIIEKRQSVAFWCNPISGHATLYWYQQILGQGPKLLIQFQNNGVVDDSQLPKDRFSAERLKGVDSTLKIQPAKLEDSAVYLCASRGQGNGNTIYFGEGSWLTVV.

The chain links TRBV9 to TRBJ2-3; TRBD1 might be the D (5 bases). This CDR3 is 15 amino acids long. Per the germline V gene, CDR1 is SGDLS and CDR2 is YYNGEE. Trimming left V 5 bases short and J 4 bases short, with 17 bases between. CDR3 in amino acids: CASSSEVGPADTQYF. As DNA, the CDR3 is TGTGCCAGCAGTTCCGAAGTGGGGCCCGCAGATACGCAGTATTTT.

The chain uses TRBV5-1 and TRBJ2-5; 9 nucleotides match TRBD1. J gave up 4 bases and V 5 bases, and 6 bases lay outside the gene matches. Germline V gene sequence: CDR1 SGHRS, CDR2 YFSETQ. The length of the CDR3 is 14 residues. The DNA for the CDR3 is TGCGCCAGCAGACCGGGACAGGGAACAGAGACCCAGTACTTC. This encodes CASRPGQGTETQYF.

V and J are TRBV7-9 and TRBJ1-1, with TRBD1 matching over 8 bases. J lost 1 base, V lost 3 bases, and 4 bases had no gene match. The CDR3 runs 15 residues. Germline loops: CDR1 SEHNR, CDR2 FQNEAQ (reference sequence). The CDR3 spells CASSFPDRENTEAFF. The CDR3 DNA sequence: TGTGCCAGCAGCTTCCCGGACAGGGAGAACACTGAAGCTTTCTTT.

This clone occurred once. The chain joins TRBV2 to TRBJ1-1; perhaps TRBD1 as D (6 bases). In germline, CDR1 is SNHLY, CDR2 FYNNEI. This CDR3 is 12 amino acids long. Between the trimmed V and J ends, which lost 9 bases and 3 bases, there was a span of 11 bases. The chain's CDR3 is CASKQGDTEAFF. For the CDR3, the DNA is TGTGCCAGTAAACAGGGTGACACTGAAGCTTTCTTT.

This clone was detected once. This rearrangement joins TRBV4-2 to TRBJ1-2, with TRBD1 matching over 8 bases. There are 16 residues in the CDR3. V lost 5 bases, J lost 7 bases, and 15 bases stayed unmatched. CDR1 and CDR2 (germline): LGHNA, YNFKEQ. This chain's CDR3 is CASSNRDRSGGGGYTF. The CDR3 DNA follows: TGTGCCAGCAGCAACCGGGACAGGAGTGGGGGGGGTGGCTACACCTTC.

Concerning this clone itself: Additional DNA sequences in this sample encode the identical CDR3. The CDR3 here is CASSGLTGELFF. CDR3 DNA: TGTGCCAGCAGCGGACTTACCGGGGAGCTGTTTTTT. The chain has TRBV9 and TRBJ2-2; D not resolved. From germline, CDR1 is SGDLS and CDR2 YYNGEE. V lost 3 bases, J lost 5 bases, and 5 bases lay in between. This CDR3 is 12 amino acids long.

This chain joins TRBV27 and TRBJ2-2; 11 bases agree with TRBD2. The J segment lost 5 bases and the V segment lost 6 bases, leaving 2 bases of the junction unmatched. CDR3 size: 14 residues. From germline, CDR1 is MNHEY and CDR2 SMNVEV (reference sequence). CDR3 loop: CASRLAGETGELFF. The CDR3 DNA reads as TGTGCCAGCAGACTAGCGGGGGAGACCGGGGAGCTGTTTTTT.

The rearrangement joins TRBV19 to TRBJ2-7; D gene uncertain. This CDR3 is built from 14 residues. Germline values: CDR1 LNHDA, CDR2 SQIVND (reference sequence). V was trimmed by 3 bases and J by 0 bases, leaving 9 bases between them. CDR3 nucleotide sequence: TGTGCCAGTAGTATCGGGTTCCCCTCCTACGAGCAGTACTTC. Protein product: CASSIGFPSYEQYF.